This entry describes one T cell receptor (beta chain). Its antigen is currently unknown. In germline, CDR1 is SEHNR, CDR2 FQNEAQ (reference sequence). This CDR3 is built from 15 residues. Losses at the gene ends were 2 bases for V and 9 bases for J; bases not matched to a gene: 8. Repertoires were generated with immunoSEQ multiplex PCR, while TCRdb's copy carries only in-frame clones and drops some. The sample contains approximately 100,000 clones, less than 90% of which appear only once. The sample is drawn from a study of cytomegalovirus exposure and HLA in healthy donors. Study summary: The same platform used for the roughly 600 first-cohort repertoires was also used for the 95 to 150 validation repertoires, as a later analysis reported. Findings of the study overall: There were some public TCRs occurring in many donors, but most TCR sequences were rare.

The donors belonged to the roughly 120-subject validation cohort, separate from the roughly 720-subject first cohort. The rearrangement joins TRBV7-9 to TRBJ2-1; TRBD2 matches at 9 bases. The sequencing sample was made of PBMCs. The sequence was obtained from a man between 18 and 35 years old in good health and CMV-seropositive. The CDR3 sequence is CASSLLGGGATEQFF. The CDR3 DNA reads as TGTGCCAGCAGCTTACTCGGCGGGGGGGCCACTGAGCAGTTCTTC.